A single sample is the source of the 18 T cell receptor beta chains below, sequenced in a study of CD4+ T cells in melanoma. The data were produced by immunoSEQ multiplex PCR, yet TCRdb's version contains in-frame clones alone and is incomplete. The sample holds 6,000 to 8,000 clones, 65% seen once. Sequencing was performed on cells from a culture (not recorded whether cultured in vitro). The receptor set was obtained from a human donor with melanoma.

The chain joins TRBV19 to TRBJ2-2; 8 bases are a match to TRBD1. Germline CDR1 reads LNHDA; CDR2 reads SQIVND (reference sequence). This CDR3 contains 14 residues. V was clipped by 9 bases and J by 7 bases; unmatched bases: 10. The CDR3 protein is CASRDRLKGGELFF. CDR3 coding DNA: TGTGCCAGCCGGGACAGGCTTAAAGGCGGGGAGCTGTTTTTT.

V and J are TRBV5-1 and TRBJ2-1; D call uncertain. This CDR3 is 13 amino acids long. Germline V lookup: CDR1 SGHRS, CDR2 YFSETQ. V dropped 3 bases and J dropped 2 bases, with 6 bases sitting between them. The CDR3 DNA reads TGCGCCAGCAGCTACCCGGCCTACAATGAGCAGTTCTTC. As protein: CASSYPAYNEQFF.

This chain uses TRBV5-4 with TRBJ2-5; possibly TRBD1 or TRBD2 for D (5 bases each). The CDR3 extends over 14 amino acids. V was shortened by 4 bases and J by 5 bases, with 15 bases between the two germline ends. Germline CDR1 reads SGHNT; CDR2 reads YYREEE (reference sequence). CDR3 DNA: TGTGCCAGCAGCCCGGACCTCAGGGAGGAGACCCAGTACTTC. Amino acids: CASSPDLREETQYF.

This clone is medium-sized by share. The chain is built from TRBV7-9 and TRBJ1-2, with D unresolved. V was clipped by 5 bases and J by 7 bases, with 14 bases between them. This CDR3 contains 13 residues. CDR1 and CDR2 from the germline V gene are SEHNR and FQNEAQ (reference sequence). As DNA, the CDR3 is TGTGCCAGCAGCCCCCTTCTTCGAGGTGGCTACACCTTC. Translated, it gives CASSPLLRGGYTF.

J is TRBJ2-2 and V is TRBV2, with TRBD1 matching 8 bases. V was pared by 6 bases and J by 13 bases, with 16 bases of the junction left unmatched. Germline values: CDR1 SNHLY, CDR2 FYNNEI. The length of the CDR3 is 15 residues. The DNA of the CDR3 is TGTGCCAGCAGAGACGACAGGGGATCCTCGAATTGGCTGTTTTTT. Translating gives CASRDDRGSSNWLFF.

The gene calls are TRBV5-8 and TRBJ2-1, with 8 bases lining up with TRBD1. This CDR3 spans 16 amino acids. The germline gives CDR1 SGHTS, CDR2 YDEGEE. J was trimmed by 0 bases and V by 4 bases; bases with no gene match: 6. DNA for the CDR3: TGTGCCAGCAGCCGACAGGGGAAGGCCTCCTACAATGAGCAGTTCTTC. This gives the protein CASSRQGKASYNEQFF.

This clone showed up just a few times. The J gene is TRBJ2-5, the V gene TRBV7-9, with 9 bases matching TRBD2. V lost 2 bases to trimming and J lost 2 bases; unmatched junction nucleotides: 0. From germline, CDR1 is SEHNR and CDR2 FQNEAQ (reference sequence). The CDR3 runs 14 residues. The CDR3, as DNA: TGTGCCAGCAGCTTAACTAGCGGGCAAGAGACCCAGTACTTC. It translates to CASSLTSGQETQYF.

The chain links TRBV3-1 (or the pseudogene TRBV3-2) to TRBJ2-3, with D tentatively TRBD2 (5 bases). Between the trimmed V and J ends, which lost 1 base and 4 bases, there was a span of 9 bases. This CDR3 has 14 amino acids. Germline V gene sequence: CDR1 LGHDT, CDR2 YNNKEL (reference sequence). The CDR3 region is CASSQGAGADTQYF. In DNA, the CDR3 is TGTGCCAGCAGCCAAGGGGCCGGGGCAGATACGCAGTATTTT.

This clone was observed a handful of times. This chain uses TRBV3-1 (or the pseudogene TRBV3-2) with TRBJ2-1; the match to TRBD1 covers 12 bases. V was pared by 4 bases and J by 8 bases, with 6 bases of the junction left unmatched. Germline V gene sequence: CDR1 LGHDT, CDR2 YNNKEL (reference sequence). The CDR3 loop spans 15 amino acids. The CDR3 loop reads CASSPSGTGGYEQFF. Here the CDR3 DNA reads TGTGCCAGCAGCCCCTCGGGGACAGGGGGCTATGAGCAGTTCTTC.

CDR3 residues: CASTTGRVYGYTF. DNA of the CDR3: TGTGCCAGCACTACTGGGAGGGTCTATGGCTACACCTTC. This chain links TRBV12-3 or TRBV12-4 with TRBJ1-2; no firm D call. This CDR3 comprises 13 residues. Trimming cost V 7 bases and J 4 bases, with 13 bases left between them.

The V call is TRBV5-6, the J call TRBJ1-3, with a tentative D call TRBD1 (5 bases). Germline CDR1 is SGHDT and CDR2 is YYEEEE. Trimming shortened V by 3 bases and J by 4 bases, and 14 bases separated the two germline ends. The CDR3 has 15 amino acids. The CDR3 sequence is CASSSPGTRGNTIYF. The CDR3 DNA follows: TGTGCCAGCAGCTCCCCCGGGACGAGGGGAAACACCATATATTTT.

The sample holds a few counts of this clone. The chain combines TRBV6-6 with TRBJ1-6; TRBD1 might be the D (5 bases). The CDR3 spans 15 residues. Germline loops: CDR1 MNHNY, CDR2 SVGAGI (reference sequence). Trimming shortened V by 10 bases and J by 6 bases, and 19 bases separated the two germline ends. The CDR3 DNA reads TGTGCCATCCGTGGGGCAGCGCAGGGTAATTCACCCCTCCACTTT. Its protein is CAIRGAAQGNSPLHF.

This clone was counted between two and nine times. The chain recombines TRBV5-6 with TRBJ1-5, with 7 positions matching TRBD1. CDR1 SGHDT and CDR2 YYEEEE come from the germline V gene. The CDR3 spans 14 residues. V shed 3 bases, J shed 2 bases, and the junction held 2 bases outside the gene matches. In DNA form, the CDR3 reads TGTGCCAGCAGCTCCGGACAGGGCAATCAGCCCCAGCATTTT. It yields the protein CASSSGQGNQPQHF.

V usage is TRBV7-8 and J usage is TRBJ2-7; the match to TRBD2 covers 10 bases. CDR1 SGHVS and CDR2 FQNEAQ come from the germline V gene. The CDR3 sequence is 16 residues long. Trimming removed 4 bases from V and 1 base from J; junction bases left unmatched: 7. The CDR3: CASSSSLAGASYEQYF. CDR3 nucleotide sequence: TGTGCCAGCAGCTCCAGTCTAGCGGGGGCGTCCTACGAGCAGTACTTC.

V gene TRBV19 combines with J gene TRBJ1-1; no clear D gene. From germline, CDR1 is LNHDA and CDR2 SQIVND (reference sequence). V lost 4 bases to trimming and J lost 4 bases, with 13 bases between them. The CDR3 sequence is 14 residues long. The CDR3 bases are TGTGCCAGTAGTACTGGGCTCCAGAGCACTGAAGCTTTCTTT. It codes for CASSTGLQSTEAFF.

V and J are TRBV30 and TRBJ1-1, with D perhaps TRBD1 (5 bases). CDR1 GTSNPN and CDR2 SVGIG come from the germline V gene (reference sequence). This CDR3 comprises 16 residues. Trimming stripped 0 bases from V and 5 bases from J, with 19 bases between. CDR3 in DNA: TGTGCCTGGAGTGTACGGGGGATTTCTTGGGGGACTGAAGCTTTCTTT. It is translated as CAWSVRGISWGTEAFF.

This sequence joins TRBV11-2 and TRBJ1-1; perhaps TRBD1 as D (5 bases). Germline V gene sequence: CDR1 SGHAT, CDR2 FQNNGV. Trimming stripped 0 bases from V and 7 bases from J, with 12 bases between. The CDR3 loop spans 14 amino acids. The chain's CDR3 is CASSLDVGRVEAFF. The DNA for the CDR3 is TGTGCCAGCAGCTTAGATGTGGGACGGGTTGAAGCTTTCTTT. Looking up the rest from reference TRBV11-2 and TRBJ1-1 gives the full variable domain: EAGVAQSPRYKIIEKRQSVAFWCNPISGHATLYWYQQILGQGPKLLIQFQNNGVVDDSQLPKDRFSAERLKGVDSTLKIQPAKLEDSAVYLCASSLDVGRVEAFFGQGTRLTVV.

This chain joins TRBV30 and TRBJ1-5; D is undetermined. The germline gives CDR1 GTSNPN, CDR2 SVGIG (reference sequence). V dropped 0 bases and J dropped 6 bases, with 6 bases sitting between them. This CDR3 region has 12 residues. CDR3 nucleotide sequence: TGTGCCTGGAGTGTCCCGCCTCAGCCCCAGCATTTT. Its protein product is CAWSVPPQPQHF. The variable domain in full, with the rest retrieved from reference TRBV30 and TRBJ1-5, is SQTIHQWPATLVQPVGSPLSLECTVEGTSNPNLYWYRQAAGRGLQLLFYSVGIGQISSEVPQNLSASRPQDRQFILSSKKLLLSDSGFYLCAWSVPPQPQHFGDGTRLSIL.